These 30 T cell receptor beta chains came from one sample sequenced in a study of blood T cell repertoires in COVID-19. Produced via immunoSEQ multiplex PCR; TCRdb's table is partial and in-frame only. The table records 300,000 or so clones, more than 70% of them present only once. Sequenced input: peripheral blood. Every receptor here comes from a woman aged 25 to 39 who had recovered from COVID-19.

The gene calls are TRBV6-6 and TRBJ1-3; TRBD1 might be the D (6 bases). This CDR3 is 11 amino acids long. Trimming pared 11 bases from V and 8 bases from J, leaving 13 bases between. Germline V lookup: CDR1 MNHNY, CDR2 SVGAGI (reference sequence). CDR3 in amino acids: CAGVQGDTIYF. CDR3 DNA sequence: TGTGCCGGAGTACAGGGAGACACCATATATTTT.

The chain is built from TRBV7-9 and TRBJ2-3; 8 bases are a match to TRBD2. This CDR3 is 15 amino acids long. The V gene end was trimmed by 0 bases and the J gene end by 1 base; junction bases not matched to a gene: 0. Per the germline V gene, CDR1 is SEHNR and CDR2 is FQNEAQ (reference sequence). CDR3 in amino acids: CASSLATSGTDTQYF. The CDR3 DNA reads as TGTGCCAGCAGCTTAGCGACTAGCGGCACAGATACGCAGTATTTT.

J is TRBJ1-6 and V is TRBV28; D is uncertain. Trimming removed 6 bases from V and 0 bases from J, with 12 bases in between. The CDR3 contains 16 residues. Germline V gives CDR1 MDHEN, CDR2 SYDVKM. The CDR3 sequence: CASSPQEGSYNSPLHF. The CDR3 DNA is TGTGCCAGCAGCCCGCAGGAGGGCTCCTATAATTCACCCCTCCACTTT. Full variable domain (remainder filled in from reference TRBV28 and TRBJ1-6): DVKVTQSSRYLVKRTGEKVFLECVQDMDHENMFWYRQDPGLGLRLIYFSYDVKMKEKGDIPEGYSVSREKKERFSLILESASTNQTSMYLCASSPQEGSYNSPLHFGNGTRLTVT.

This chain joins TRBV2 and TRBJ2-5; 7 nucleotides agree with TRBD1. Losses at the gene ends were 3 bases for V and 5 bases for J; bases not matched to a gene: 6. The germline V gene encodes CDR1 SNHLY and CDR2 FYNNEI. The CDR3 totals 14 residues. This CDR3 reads CASSEDRMRETQYF. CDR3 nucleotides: TGTGCCAGCAGTGAGGACAGGATGAGGGAGACCCAGTACTTC.

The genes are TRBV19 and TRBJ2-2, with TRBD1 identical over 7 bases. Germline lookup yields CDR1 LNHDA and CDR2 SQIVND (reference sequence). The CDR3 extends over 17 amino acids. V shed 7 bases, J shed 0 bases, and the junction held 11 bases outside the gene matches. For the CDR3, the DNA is TGTGCCAGTATCTCTAACCCCGGACAGGCGAACACCGGGGAGCTGTTTTTT. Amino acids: CASISNPGQANTGELFF.

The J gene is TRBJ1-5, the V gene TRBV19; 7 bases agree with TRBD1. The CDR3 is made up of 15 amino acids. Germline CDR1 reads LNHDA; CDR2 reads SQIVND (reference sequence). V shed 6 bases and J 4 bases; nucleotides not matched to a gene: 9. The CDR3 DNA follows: TGTGCCAGTAGGTCTGAGGGGGCTTGGAATCAGCCCCAGCATTTT. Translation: CASRSEGAWNQPQHF.

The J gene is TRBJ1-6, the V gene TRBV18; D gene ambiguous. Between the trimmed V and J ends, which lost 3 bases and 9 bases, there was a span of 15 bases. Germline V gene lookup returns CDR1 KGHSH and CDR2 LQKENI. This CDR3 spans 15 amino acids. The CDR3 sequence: CASSPRVQKASPLHF. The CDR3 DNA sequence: TGTGCCAGCTCACCCCGGGTCCAAAAGGCTTCACCCCTCCACTTT.

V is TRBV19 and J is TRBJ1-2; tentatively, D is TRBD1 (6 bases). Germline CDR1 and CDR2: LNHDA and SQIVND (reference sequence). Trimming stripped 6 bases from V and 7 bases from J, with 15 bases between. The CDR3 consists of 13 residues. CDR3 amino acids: CASRPLSGAGYTF. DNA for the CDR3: TGTGCCAGTAGACCCCTCTCAGGGGCTGGCTACACCTTC. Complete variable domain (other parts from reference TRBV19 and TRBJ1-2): DGGITQSPKYLFRKEGQNVTLSCEQNLNHDAMYWYRQDPGQGLRLIYYSQIVNDFQKGDIAEGYSVSREKKESFPLTVTSAQKNPTAFYLCASRPLSGAGYTFGSGTRLTVV.

This CDR3 reads CAISDPAGAGNQPQHF. For the CDR3, the DNA is TGTGCCATCAGTGATCCTGCGGGAGCCGGGAATCAGCCCCAGCATTTT. The V gene is TRBV10-3, the J gene TRBJ1-5; the D is unclear. Germline CDR1 and CDR2: ENHRY and SYGVKD. V was pared by 3 bases and J by 4 bases, with 16 bases between. CDR3 size: 16 residues.

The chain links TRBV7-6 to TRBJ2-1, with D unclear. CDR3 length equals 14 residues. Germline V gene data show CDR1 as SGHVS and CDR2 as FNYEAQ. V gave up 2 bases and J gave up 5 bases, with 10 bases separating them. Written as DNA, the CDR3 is TGTGCCAGCAGCTTAACGAACTCACACAATGAGCAGTTCTTC. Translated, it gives CASSLTNSHNEQFF.

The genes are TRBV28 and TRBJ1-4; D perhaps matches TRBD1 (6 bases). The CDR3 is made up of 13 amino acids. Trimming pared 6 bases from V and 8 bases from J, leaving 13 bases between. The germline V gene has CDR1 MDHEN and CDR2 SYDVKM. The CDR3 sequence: CASRVAGEEKLFF. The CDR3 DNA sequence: TGTGCCAGCAGAGTGGCAGGGGAAGAAAAACTGTTTTTT.

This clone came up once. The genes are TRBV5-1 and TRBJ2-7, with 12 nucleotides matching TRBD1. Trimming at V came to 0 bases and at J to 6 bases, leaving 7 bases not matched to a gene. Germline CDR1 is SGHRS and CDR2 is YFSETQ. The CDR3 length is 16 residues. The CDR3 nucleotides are TGCGCCAGCAGCTTGGTACCGGGACAGGGGGCTAGCGAGCAGTACTTC. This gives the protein CASSLVPGQGASEQYF.

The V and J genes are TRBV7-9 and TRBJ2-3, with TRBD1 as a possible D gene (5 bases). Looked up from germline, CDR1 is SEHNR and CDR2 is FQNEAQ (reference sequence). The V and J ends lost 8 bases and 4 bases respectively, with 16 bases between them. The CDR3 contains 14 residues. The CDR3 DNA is TGTGCCAGCGTTAACAGGAACTGGGCAGATACGCAGTATTTT. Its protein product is CASVNRNWADTQYF. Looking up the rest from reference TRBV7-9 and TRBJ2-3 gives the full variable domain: DTGVSQNPRHKITKRGQNVTFRCDPISEHNRLYWYRQTLGQGPEFLTYFQNEAQLEKSRLLSDRFSAERPKGSFSTLEIQRTEQGDSAMYLCASVNRNWADTQYFGPGTRLTVL.

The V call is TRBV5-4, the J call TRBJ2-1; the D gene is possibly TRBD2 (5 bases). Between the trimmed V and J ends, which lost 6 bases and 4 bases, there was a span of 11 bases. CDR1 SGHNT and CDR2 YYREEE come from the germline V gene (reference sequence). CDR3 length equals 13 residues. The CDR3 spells CASTPSGYNEQFF. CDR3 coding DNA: TGTGCCAGCACTCCTTCGGGGTACAATGAGCAGTTCTTC. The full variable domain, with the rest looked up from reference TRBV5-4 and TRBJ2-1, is ETGVTQSPTHLIKTRGQQVTLRCSSQSGHNTVSWYQQALGQGPQFIFQYYREEENGRGNFPPRFSGLQFPNYSSELNVNALELDDSALYLCASTPSGYNEQFFGPGTRLTVL.

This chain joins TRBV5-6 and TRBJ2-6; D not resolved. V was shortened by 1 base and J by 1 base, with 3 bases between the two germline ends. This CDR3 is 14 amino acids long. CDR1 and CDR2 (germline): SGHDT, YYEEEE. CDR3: CASSLSSGANVLTF. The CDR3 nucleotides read TGTGCCAGCAGCTTGTCTTCTGGGGCCAACGTCCTGACTTTC.

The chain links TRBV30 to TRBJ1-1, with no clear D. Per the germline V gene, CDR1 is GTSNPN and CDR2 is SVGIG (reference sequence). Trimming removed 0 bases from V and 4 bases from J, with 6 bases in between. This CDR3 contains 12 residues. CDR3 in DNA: TGTGCCTGGAGTGTATACGGCACTGAAGCTTTCTTT. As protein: CAWSVYGTEAFF.

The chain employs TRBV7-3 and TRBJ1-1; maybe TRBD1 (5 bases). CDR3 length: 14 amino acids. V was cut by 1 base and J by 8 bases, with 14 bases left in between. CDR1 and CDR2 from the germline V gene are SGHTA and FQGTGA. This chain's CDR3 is CASSLSGAGGEAFF. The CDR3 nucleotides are TGTGCCAGCAGCTTAAGCGGGGCAGGAGGGGAAGCTTTCTTT.

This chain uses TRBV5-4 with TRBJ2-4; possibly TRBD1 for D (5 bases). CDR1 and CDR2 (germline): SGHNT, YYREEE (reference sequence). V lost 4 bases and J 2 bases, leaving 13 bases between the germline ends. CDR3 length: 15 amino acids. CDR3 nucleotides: TGTGCCAGCAGCCCCCCAGGGTATTCCAAAAACATTCAGTACTTC. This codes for CASSPPGYSKNIQYF. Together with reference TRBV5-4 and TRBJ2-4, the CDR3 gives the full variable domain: ETGVTQSPTHLIKTRGQQVTLRCSSQSGHNTVSWYQQALGQGPQFIFQYYREEENGRGNFPPRFSGLQFPNYSSELNVNALELDDSALYLCASSPPGYSKNIQYFGAGTRLSVL.

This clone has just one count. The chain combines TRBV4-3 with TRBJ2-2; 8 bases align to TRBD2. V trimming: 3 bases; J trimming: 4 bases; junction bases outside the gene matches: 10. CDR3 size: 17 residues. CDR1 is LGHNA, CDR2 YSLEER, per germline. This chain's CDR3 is CASSQAPSGGATGELFF. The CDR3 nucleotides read TGCGCCAGCAGCCAGGCCCCCTCCGGGGGGGCCACCGGGGAGCTGTTTTTT.

The CDR3 region has the DNA TGTGCCACCAGCAGACTTACGGGGGAGTTGTACCAAGAGACCCAGTACTTC. Translating it yields CATSRLTGELYQETQYF. V and J are TRBV15 and TRBJ2-5; tentative D call: TRBD2 (6 bases). The CDR3 has 17 amino acids. The germline V gene encodes CDR1 LNHNV and CDR2 YYDKDF (reference sequence). Between the trimmed V and J ends, which lost 2 bases and 0 bases, there was a span of 16 bases.

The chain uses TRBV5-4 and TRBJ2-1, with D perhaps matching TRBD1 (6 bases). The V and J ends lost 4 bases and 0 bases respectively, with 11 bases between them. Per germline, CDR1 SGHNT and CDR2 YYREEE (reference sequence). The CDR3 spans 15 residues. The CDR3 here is CASSDRRGSYNEQFF. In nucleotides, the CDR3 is TGTGCCAGCAGCGATCGCAGGGGCTCCTACAATGAGCAGTTCTTC.

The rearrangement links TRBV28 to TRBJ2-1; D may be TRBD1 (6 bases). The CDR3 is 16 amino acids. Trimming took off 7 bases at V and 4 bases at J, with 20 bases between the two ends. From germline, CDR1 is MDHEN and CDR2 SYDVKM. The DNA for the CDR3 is TGTGCCAGCAAGCTAACAGGGTGGGGTGTATACAATGAGCAGTTCTTC. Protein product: CASKLTGWGVYNEQFF. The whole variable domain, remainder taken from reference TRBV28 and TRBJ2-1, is DVKVTQSSRYLVKRTGEKVFLECVQDMDHENMFWYRQDPGLGLRLIYFSYDVKMKEKGDIPEGYSVSREKKERFSLILESASTNQTSMYLCASKLTGWGVYNEQFFGPGTRLTVL.

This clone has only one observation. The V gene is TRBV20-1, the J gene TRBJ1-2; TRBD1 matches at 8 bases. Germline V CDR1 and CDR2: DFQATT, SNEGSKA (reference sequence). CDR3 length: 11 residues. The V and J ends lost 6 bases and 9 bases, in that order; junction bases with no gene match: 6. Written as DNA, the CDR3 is TGCAGTGCCCGGACAGGGAGGAGCTACACCTTC. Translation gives CSARTGRSYTF.

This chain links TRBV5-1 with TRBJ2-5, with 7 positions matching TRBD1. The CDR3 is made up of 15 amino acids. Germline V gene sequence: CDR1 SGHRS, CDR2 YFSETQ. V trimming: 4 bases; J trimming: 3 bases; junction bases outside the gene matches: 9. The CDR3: CASSTQGGSEETQYF. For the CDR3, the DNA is TGCGCCAGCAGCACTCAAGGGGGCTCAGAAGAGACCCAGTACTTC.

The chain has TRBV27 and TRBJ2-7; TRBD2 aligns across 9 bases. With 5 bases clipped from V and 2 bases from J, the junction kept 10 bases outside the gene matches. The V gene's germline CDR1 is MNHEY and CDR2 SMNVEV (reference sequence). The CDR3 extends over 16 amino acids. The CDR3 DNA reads TGTGCCAGCAGTCCCTCTAGCGGGGTAAAGACCTACGAGCAGTACTTC. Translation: CASSPSSGVKTYEQYF.

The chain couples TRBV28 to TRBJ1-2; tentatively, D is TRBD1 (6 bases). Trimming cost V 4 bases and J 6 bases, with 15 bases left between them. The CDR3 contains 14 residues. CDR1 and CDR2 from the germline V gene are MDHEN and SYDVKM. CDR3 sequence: CASSSHNRVHGYTF. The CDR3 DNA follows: TGTGCCAGCAGTTCCCACAACAGGGTGCATGGCTACACCTTC.

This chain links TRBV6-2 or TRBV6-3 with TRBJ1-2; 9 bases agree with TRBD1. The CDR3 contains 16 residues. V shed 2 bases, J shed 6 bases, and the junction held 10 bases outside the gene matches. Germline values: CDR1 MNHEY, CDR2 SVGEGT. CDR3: CASSYRYTGGRDGYTF. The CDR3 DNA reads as TGTGCCAGCAGTTACCGATATACAGGGGGCCGGGATGGCTACACCTTC.

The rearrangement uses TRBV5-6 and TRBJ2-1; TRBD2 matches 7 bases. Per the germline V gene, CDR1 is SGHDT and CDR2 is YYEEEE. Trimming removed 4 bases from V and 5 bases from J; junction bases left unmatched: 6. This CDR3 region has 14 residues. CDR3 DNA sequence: TGTGCCAGCAGCCGTCTAGCGGTGCACAATGAGCAGTTCTTC. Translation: CASSRLAVHNEQFF.

CDR3 DNA: TGTGCCAATCGACAGGACCTAAACTATGGCTACACCTTC. This sequence encodes CANRQDLNYGYTF. The chain is built from TRBV10-3 and TRBJ1-2, with D possibly matching TRBD1 (6 bases). Trimming took off 10 bases at V and 2 bases at J, with 14 bases between the two ends. The V gene's germline CDR1 is ENHRY and CDR2 SYGVKD. The CDR3 extends over 13 amino acids.

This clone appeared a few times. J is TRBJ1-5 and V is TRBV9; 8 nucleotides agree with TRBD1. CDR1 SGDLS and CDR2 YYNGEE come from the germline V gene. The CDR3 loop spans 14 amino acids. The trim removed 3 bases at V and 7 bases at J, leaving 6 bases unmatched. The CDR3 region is CASSEGQVNQPQHF. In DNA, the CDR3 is TGTGCCAGCAGCGAGGGACAGGTCAACCAGCCCCAGCATTTT.